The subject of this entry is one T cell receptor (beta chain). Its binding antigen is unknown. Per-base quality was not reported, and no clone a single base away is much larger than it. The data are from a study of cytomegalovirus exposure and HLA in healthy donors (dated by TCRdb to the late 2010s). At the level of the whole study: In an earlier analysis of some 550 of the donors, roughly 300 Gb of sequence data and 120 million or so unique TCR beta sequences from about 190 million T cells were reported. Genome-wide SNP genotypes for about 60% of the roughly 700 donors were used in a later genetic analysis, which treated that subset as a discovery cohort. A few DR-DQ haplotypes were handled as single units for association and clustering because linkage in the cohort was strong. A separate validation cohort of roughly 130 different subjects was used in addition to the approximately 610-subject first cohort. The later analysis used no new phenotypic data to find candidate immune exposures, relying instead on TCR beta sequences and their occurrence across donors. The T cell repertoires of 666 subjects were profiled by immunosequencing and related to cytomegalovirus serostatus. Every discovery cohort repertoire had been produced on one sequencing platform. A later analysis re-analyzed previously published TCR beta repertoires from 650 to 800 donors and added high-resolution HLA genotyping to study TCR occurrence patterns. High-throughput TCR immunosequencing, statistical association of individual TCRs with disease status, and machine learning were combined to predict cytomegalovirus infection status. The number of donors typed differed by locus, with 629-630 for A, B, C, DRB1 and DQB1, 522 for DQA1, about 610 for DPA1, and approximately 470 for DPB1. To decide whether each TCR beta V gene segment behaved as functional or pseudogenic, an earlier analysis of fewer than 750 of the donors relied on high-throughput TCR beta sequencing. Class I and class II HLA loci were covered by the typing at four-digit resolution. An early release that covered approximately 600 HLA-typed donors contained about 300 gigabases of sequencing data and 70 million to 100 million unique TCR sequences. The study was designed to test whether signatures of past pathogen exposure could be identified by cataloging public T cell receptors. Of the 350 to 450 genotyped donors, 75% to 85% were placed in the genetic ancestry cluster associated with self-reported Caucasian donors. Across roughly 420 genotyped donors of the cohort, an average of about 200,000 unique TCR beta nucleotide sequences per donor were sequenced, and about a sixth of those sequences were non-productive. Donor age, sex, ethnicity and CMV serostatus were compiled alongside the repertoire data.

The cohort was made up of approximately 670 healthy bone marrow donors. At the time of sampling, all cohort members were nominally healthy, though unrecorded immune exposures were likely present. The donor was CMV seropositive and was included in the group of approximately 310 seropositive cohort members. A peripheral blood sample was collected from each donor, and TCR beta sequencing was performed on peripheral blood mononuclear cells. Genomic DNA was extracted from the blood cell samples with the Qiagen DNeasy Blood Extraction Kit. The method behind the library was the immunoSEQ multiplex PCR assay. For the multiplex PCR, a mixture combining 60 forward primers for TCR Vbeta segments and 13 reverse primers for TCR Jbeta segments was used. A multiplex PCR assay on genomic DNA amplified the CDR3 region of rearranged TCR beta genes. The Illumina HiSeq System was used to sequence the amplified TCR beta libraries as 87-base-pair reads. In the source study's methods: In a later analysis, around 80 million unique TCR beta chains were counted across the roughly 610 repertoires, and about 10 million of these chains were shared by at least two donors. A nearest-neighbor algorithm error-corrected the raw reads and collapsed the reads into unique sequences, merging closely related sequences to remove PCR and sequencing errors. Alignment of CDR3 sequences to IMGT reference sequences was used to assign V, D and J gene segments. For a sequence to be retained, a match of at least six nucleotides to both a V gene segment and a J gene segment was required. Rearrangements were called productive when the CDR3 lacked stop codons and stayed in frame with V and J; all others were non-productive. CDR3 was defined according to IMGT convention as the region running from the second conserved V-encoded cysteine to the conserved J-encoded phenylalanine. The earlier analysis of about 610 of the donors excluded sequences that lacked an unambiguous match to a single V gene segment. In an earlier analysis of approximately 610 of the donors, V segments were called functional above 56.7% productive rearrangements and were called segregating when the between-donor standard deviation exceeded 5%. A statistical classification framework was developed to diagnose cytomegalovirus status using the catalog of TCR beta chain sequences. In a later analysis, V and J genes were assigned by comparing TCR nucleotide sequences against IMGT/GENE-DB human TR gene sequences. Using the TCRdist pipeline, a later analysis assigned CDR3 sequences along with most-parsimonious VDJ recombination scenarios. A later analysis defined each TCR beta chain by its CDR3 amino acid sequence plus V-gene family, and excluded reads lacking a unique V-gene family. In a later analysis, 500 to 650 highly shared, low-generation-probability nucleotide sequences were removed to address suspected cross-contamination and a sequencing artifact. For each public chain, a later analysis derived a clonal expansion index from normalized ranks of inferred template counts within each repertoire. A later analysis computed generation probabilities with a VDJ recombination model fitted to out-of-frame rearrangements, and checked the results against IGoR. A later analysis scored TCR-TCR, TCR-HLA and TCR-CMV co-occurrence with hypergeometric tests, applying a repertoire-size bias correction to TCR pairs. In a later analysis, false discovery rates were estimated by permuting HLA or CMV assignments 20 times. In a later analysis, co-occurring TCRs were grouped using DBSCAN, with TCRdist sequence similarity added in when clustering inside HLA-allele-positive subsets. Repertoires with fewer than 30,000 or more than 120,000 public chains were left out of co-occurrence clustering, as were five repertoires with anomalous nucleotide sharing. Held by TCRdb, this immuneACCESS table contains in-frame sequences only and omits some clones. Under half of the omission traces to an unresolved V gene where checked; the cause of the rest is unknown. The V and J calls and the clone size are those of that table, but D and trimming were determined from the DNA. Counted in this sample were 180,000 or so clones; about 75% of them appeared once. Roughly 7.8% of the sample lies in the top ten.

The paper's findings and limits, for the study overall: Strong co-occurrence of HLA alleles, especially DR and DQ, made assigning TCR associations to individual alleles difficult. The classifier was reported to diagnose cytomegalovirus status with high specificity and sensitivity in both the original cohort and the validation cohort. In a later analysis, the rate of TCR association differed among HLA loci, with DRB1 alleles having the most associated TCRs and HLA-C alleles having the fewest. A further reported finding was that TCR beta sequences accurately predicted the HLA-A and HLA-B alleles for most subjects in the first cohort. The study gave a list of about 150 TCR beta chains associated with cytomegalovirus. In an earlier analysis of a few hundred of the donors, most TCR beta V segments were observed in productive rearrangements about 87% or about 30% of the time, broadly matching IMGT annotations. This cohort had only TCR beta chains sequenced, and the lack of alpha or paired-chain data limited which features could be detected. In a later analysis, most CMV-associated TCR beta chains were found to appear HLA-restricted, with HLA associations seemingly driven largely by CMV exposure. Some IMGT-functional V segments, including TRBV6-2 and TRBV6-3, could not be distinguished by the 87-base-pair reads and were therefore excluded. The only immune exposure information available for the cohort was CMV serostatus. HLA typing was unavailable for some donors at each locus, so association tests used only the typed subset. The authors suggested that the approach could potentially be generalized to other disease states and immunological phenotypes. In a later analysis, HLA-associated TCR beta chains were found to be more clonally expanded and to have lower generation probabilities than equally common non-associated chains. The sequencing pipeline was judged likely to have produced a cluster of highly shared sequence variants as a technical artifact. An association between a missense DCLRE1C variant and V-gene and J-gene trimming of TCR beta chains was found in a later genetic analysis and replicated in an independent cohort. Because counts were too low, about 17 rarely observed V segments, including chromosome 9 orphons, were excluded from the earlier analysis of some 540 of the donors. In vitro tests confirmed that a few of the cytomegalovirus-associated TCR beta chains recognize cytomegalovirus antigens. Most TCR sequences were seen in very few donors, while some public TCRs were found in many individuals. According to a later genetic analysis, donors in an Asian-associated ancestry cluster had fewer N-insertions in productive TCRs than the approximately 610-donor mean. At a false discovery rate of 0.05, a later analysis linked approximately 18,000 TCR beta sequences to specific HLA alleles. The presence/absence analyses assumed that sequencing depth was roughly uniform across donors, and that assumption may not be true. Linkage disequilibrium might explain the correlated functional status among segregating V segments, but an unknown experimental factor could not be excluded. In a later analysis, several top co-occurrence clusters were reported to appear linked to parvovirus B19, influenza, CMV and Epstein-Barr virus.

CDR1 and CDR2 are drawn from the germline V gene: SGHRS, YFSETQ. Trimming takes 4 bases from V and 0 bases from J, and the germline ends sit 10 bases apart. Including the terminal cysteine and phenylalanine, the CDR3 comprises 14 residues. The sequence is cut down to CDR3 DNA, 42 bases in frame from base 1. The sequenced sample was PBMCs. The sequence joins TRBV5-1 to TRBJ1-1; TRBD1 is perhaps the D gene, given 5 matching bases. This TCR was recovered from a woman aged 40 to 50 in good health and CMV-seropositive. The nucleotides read TGCGCCAGCAGCATGGACATGATGAACACTGAAGCTTTCTTT. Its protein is CASSMDMMNTEAFF.